These 27 T cell receptor beta chains share one sample of origin, sequenced in a study of persistence of HIV-infected CD4 T cells. Nonspecific anti-CD3/anti-CD28 bead stimulation represents the broad CD4+ T cell repertoire. Sorting of responding CD4+ T cells relied on upregulated CD40 ligand together with CD69. The immunoSEQ assay was version 4, run in survey mode. Repertoires were generated with immunoSEQ multiplex PCR, while TCRdb's copy carries only in-frame clones and drops some. The data contain tens of thousands of clones, around 90% of them singletons. For these receptors, no antigen is known. Sequenced here: CD4+ T cells sorted from PBMCs after roughly 20-hour stimulation, sampled from a patient who received antiretroviral therapy. These TCRs come from an adult woman with HIV who was CMV-seropositive.

This rearrangement joins TRBV6-1 to TRBJ2-2; D might be TRBD1 (5 bases). Germline loops: CDR1 MNHNS, CDR2 SASEGT. V was shortened by 2 bases and J by 1 base, with 11 bases between the two germline ends. The CDR3 runs 16 residues. The CDR3 coding sequence is TGTGCCAGCAGTGAACCGGACAAATGGAACACCGGGGAGCTGTTTTTT. It specifies CASSEPDKWNTGELFF.

V is TRBV24-1 and J is TRBJ2-2; 7 nucleotides line up with TRBD1. Per germline, CDR1 KGHDR and CDR2 SFDVKD. Trimming at V came to 0 bases and at J to 0 bases, leaving 3 bases not matched to a gene. The CDR3 is made up of 17 amino acids. The CDR3 region has the DNA TGTGCCACCAGTGATTTGCGACAGGGTCCGAACACCGGGGAGCTGTTTTTT. Encoded protein: CATSDLRQGPNTGELFF.

The rearrangement joins TRBV27 to TRBJ1-1, with TRBD1 as a possible D gene (5 bases). Germline V gene lookup returns CDR1 MNHEY and CDR2 SMNVEV (reference sequence). The V end was cut by 6 bases, the J end by 4 bases, with 18 bases between. The length of the CDR3 is 15 residues. The CDR3 DNA follows: TGTGCCAGCAGCTTACGGGGACTCTTGGGCACTGAAGCTTTCTTT. It encodes CASSLRGLLGTEAFF.

In DNA form, the CDR3 reads TGTGCCACCAGCAGAGGCGACAGGGGTAGGGAAGATACGCAGTATTTT. This codes for CATSRGDRGREDTQYF. The chain links TRBV15 to TRBJ2-3; 8 bases align to TRBD1. V gave up 1 base and J gave up 5 bases; unmatched junction bases: 8. CDR3 length: 16 residues. Looked up from germline, CDR1 is LNHNV and CDR2 is YYDKDF (reference sequence).

This clone occurred once. This rearrangement joins TRBV5-1 to TRBJ2-1, with 13 positions matching TRBD2. Germline V gene data show CDR1 as SGHRS and CDR2 as YFSETQ. J gave up 4 bases and V 0 bases, and 4 bases lay outside the gene matches. CDR3 length: 17 residues. CDR3 DNA sequence: TGCGCCAGCAGCTTGGCCCCACTAGCGGGGGGGTACAATGAGCAGTTCTTC. It encodes CASSLAPLAGGYNEQFF.

This chain joins TRBV6-5 and TRBJ2-6, with 10 bases identical to TRBD2. The CDR3 is 15 residues long. V lost 5 bases to trimming and J lost 2 bases; unmatched junction nucleotides: 0. Per the germline V gene, CDR1 is MNHEY and CDR2 is SVGAGI. The CDR3 nucleotides are TGTGCCAGCAGTAGCGGGGGGGCTGGGGCCAACGTCCTGACTTTC. Translated: CASSSGGAGANVLTF.

The chain is built from TRBV5-1 and TRBJ1-1; D is ambiguous. V lost 1 base to trimming and J lost 5 bases, with 18 bases between them. This CDR3 spans 16 amino acids. Germline V gives CDR1 SGHRS, CDR2 YFSETQ. CDR3 in amino acids: CASSLNPTAEGTEAFF. DNA for the CDR3: TGCGCCAGCAGCTTGAATCCCACAGCGGAAGGGACTGAAGCTTTCTTT.

The chain uses TRBV5-8 and TRBJ2-7; D may be TRBD1 (6 bases). The CDR3 has 14 amino acids. Germline V gives CDR1 SGHTS, CDR2 YDEGEE. V was clipped by 3 bases and J by 2 bases, with 12 bases between them. CDR3 region: CASSWGTSAYEQYV. Written as DNA, the CDR3 is TGTGCCAGCAGCTGGGGGACATCAGCCTACGAGCAGTACGTC.

The chain recombines TRBV27 with TRBJ2-7, with a tentative D call TRBD2 (6 bases). The germline V and J ends were trimmed by 0 bases and 4 bases, with 13 bases remaining between them. CDR1 is MNHEY, CDR2 SMNVEV, per germline (reference sequence). The CDR3 is 15 residues long. The CDR3 DNA follows: TGTGCCAGCAGTTTATCGCGGGACCCGGCTTACGAGCAGTACTTC. Translated, it gives CASSLSRDPAYEQYF.

This clone was seen a single time. The J gene is TRBJ2-7, the V gene TRBV12-5, with D perhaps matching TRBD1 (6 bases). The V gene's germline CDR1 is LGHNT and CDR2 FRNRAP. V lost 7 bases, J lost 2 bases, and 15 bases lay in between. The length of the CDR3 is 14 residues. The CDR3 reads CASVYRAITYEQYF. The CDR3 nucleotides are TGTGCTAGTGTTTACAGGGCCATTACCTACGAGCAGTACTTC.

This clone was observed once. This CDR3 is CASSARTGGVGNQPQHF. CDR3 sequence (DNA): TGTGCCAGCAGCGCACGGACAGGGGGAGTAGGCAATCAGCCCCAGCATTTT. The chain links TRBV7-2 to TRBJ1-5; 10 positions agree with TRBD1. The CDR3 loop spans 17 amino acids. Germline CDR1 is SGHTA and CDR2 is FQGNSA. The V segment lost 5 bases and the J segment 2 bases; nucleotides outside the gene matches: 9.

The CDR3 sequence: CATATGLAGQNTDTQYF. The CDR3 nucleotides read TGTGCCACCGCCACAGGACTAGCGGGTCAAAACACAGATACGCAGTATTTT. The chain employs TRBV15 and TRBJ2-3; 11 positions agree with TRBD2. J lost 2 bases, V lost 8 bases, and 12 bases had no gene match. This CDR3 has 17 amino acids. CDR1 is LNHNV and CDR2 is YYDKDF in the germline V gene (reference sequence).

The V call is TRBV7-3, the J call TRBJ2-4; the D is unclear. CDR1 and CDR2 from the germline V gene are SGHTA and FQGTGA. CDR3 length equals 12 residues. The CDR3 reads CVQTQAKNIQYF. CDR3 DNA sequence: TGTGTTCAGACCCAAGCCAAAAACATTCAGTACTTC.

CDR3 amino acids: CATSDWPMRYGYTF. CDR3 in DNA: TGTGCCACCAGTGATTGGCCGATGCGCTACGGCTACACCTTC. This sequence joins TRBV24-1 and TRBJ1-2; no reliable D call. Germline V lookup: CDR1 KGHDR, CDR2 SFDVKD. This CDR3 has 14 amino acids. V lost 2 bases, J lost 8 bases, and 14 bases lay in between.

The chain has TRBV5-1 and TRBJ1-2, with 9 bases fitting TRBD1. This CDR3 is 15 amino acids long. The V segment lost 1 base and the J segment 2 bases; nucleotides outside the gene matches: 3. From germline, CDR1 is SGHRS and CDR2 YFSETQ. The CDR3 sequence: CASSLRTGENYGYTF. The CDR3 DNA sequence: TGCGCCAGCAGCTTGAGGACAGGGGAGAACTATGGCTACACCTTC. The full variable domain, rest sourced from reference TRBV5-1 and TRBJ1-2, is KAGVTQTPRYLIKTRGQQVTLSCSPISGHRSVSWYQQTPGQGLQFLFEYFSETQRNKGNFPGRFSGRQFSNSRSEMNVSTLELGDSALYLCASSLRTGENYGYTFGSGTRLTVV.

The table lists this clone with a count of one. The genes are TRBV6-2 or TRBV6-3 and TRBJ1-5, with 8 bases lining up with TRBD1. CDR1 MNHEY and CDR2 SVGEGT come from the germline V gene. The CDR3 is 15 amino acids. Trimming removed 5 bases from V and 1 base from J; junction bases left unmatched: 4. Here the CDR3 DNA reads TGTGCCAGCAGTAAAAGGACAGGGAGCAATCAGCCCCAGCATTTT. This encodes CASSKRTGSNQPQHF.

The gene calls are TRBV19 and TRBJ1-2, with 7 nucleotides matching TRBD1. The germline V gene encodes CDR1 LNHDA and CDR2 SQIVND (reference sequence). This CDR3 has 17 residues. Trimming at V came to 4 bases and at J to 2 bases, leaving 13 bases not matched to a gene. The CDR3 DNA is TGTGCCAGTAGTAGAGGGACAGCCTCCTTACAGAACTATGGCTACACCTTC. Translation: CASSRGTASLQNYGYTF.

The chain combines TRBV6-4 with TRBJ1-1; D is possibly TRBD1 (6 bases). V shed 7 bases and J shed 1 base, with 19 bases lying between them. CDR1 is MRHNA, CDR2 SNTAGT, per germline. The CDR3 is 16 residues long. CDR3 loop: CASKSGHSRGNTEAFF. The DNA of the CDR3 is TGTGCCAGCAAATCGGGACACTCGAGGGGGAACACTGAAGCTTTCTTT.

The chain has TRBV4-1 and TRBJ1-1; D remains ambiguous. Germline loops: CDR1 MGHRA, CDR2 YSYEKL. This CDR3 is built from 16 residues. Trimming took off 0 bases at V and 0 bases at J, with 11 bases between the two ends. The CDR3 here is CASSQDTVRLNTEAFF. The DNA for the CDR3 is TGCGCCAGCAGCCAAGATACGGTCAGACTGAACACTGAAGCTTTCTTT.

The CDR3 bases are TGTGCCAGCAGCTCAAATGGGCTATCCTCGGGAAACATTCAGTACTTC. The encoded protein is CASSSNGLSSGNIQYF. The chain joins TRBV3-1 (or the pseudogene TRBV3-2) to TRBJ2-4; D call uncertain. Germline V lookup: CDR1 LGHDT, CDR2 YNNKEL (reference sequence). Trimming cost V 5 bases and J 6 bases, with 20 bases left between them. There are 16 residues in the CDR3.

This clone appeared a few times. V is TRBV10-1 and J is TRBJ1-1, with a tentative D call TRBD1 (5 bases). Germline values: CDR1 WNHNN, CDR2 SYGVQD (reference sequence). CDR3 length equals 15 residues. V shed 0 bases and J shed 1 base, with 9 bases lying between them. The CDR3 nucleotides are TGCGCCAGCAGTGAGTCGACAGCGGGGAACACTGAAGCTTTCTTT. As protein: CASSESTAGNTEAFF.

The chain links TRBV24-1 to TRBJ2-2; TRBD2 matches 13 bases. Germline V lookup: CDR1 KGHDR, CDR2 SFDVKD. The junction had 3 bases not matched to a gene; V was cut back by 3 bases and J by 6 bases. The CDR3 runs 16 residues. CDR3 amino acids: CATSDAGLAGPGELFF. CDR3 coding DNA: TGTGCCACCAGTGATGCGGGACTAGCGGGGCCCGGGGAGCTGTTTTTT.

This CDR3 is CASSSHRNYEQYF. In nucleotides, the CDR3 is TGTGCCAGCAGTTCTCACAGGAACTACGAGCAGTACTTC. The chain joins TRBV12-3 or TRBV12-4 to TRBJ2-7; D may be TRBD1 (5 bases). Trimming removed 4 bases at V and 3 bases at J, with 10 bases between. The CDR3 is 13 residues long.

The V gene is TRBV21-1, the J gene TRBJ1-6; TRBD1 reflects the table's D call only, with no check against the DNA. TRBV21-1 constitutes a pseudogene. The CDR3 has 13 amino acids. CDR3 protein: CATGTELNSPLHF. The DNA for the CDR3 is TGTGCCACCGGGACAGAGCTTAATTCACCCCTCCACTTT.

J is TRBJ2-5 and V is TRBV28; D tentatively fits TRBD1 or TRBD2 (6 bases each). Trimming removed 6 bases at V and 3 bases at J, with 17 bases between. From germline, CDR1 is MDHEN and CDR2 SYDVKM. This CDR3 spans 15 amino acids. As DNA, the CDR3 is TGTGCCAGCAGCACCCCCGCAGGGGAGGAAGAGACCCAGTACTTC. Amino acid sequence: CASSTPAGEEETQYF. The full variable domain, its missing parts supplied by reference TRBV28 and TRBJ2-5, is DVKVTQSSRYLVKRTGEKVFLECVQDMDHENMFWYRQDPGLGLRLIYFSYDVKMKEKGDIPEGYSVSREKKERFSLILESASTNQTSMYLCASSTPAGEEETQYFGPGTRLLVL.

There are a few counts of this clone. This rearrangement joins TRBV7-9 to TRBJ1-5; a possible D gene is TRBD1 (6 bases). The length of the CDR3 is 13 residues. The germline V gene has CDR1 SEHNR and CDR2 FQNEAQ (reference sequence). Deletions cut 5 bases from V and 7 bases from J, with 12 bases between. The CDR3 DNA follows: TGTGCCAGCAGCGACACGGGGGGCCAGCCCCAGCATTTT. Amino acids: CASSDTGGQPQHF.

The rearrangement links TRBV5-6 to TRBJ1-6; 8 nucleotides match TRBD1. Germline V CDR1 and CDR2: SGHDT, YYEEEE. The V segment lost 5 bases and the J segment 2 bases; nucleotides outside the gene matches: 6. The CDR3 extends over 16 amino acids. The CDR3 region has the DNA TGTGCCAGCAGATCTGACAGGGGCGCCTATAATTCACCCCTCCACTTT. It specifies CASRSDRGAYNSPLHF.